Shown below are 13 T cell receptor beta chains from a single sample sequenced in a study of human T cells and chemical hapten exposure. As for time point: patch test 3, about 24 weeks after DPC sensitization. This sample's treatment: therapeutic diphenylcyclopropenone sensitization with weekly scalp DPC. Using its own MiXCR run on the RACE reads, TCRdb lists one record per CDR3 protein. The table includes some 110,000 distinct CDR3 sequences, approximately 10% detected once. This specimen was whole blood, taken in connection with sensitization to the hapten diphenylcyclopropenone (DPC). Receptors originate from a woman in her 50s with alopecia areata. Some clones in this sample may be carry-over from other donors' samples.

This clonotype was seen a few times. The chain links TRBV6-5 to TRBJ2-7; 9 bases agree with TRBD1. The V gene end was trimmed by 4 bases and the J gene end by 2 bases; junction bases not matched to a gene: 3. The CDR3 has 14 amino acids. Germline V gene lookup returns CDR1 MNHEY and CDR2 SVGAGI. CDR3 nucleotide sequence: TGTGCCAGCAGTTGGGGGACAGGGCCCTACGAGCAGTACTTC. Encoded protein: CASSWGTGPYEQYF.

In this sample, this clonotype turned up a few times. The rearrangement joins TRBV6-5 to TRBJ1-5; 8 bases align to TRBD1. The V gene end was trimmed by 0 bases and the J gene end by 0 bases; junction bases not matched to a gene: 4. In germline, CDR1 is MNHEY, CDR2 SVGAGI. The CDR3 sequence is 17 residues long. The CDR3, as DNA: TGTGCCAGCAGTTACTCGATTACAGGGGGTAGCAATCAGCCCCAGCATTTT. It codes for CASSYSITGGSNQPQHF.

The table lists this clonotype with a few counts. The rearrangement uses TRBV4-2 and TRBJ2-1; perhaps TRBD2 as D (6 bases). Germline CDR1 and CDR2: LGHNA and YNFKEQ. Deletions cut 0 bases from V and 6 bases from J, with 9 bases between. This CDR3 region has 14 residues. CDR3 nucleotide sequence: TGTGCCAGCAGCCAAGATGCGGGACGCAATGAGCAGTTCTTC. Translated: CASSQDAGRNEQFF.

CDR3 bases: TGTGCCAGCAAACTAGCGGGAGGCCGCACAGATACGCAGTATTTT. Translating it yields CASKLAGGRTDTQYF. V usage is TRBV2 and J usage is TRBJ2-3, with TRBD2 matching over 12 bases. The V gene's germline CDR1 is SNHLY and CDR2 FYNNEI. CDR3 length: 15 residues. V dropped 7 bases and J dropped 1; count of bases not matched to a gene: 3.

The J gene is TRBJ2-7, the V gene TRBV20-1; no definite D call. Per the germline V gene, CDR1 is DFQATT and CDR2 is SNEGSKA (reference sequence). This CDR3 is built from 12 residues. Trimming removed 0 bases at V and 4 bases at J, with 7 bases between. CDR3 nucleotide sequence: TGCAGTGCTAGAGATCTAGGGTACGAGCAGTACTTC. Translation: CSARDLGYEQYF.

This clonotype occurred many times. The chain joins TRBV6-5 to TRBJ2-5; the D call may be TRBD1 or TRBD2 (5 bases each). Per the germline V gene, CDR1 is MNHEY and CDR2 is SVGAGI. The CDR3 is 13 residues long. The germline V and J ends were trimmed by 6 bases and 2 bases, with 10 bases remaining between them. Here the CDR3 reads CASSRGIQETQYF. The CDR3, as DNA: TGTGCCAGCAGCCGGGGCATTCAAGAGACCCAGTACTTC.

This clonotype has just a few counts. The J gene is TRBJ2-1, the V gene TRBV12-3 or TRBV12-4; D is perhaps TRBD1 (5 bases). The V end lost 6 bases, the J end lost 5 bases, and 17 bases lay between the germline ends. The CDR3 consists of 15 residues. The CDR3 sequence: CASRLKGWANNEQFF. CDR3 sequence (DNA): TGTGCCAGCAGACTGAAGGGGTGGGCGAACAATGAGCAGTTCTTC.

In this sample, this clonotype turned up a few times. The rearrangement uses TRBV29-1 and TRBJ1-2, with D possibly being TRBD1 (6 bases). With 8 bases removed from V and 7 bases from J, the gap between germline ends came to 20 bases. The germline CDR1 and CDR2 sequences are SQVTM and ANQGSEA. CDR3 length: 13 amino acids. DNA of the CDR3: TGCAGCATCAGGGACATGAGGATTGGTGGCTACACCTTC. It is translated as CSIRDMRIGGYTF. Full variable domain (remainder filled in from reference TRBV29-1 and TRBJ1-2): SAVISQKPSRDICQRGTSLTIQCQVDSQVTMMFWYRQQPGQSLTLIATANQGSEATYESGFVIDKFPISRPNLTFSTLTVSNMSPEDSSIYLCSIRDMRIGGYTFGSGTRLTVV.

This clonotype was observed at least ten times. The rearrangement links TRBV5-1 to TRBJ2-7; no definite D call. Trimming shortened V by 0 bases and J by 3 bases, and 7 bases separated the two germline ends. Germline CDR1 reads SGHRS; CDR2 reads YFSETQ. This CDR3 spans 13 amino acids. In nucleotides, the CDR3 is TGCGCCAGCAGCTTGGGGACCGGCTACGAGCAGTACTTC. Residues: CASSLGTGYEQYF.

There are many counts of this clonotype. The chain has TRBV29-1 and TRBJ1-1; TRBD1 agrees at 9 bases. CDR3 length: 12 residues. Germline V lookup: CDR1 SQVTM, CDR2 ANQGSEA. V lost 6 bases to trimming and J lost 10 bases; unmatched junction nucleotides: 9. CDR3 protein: CSVGPGTGSAFF. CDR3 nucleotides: TGCAGCGTAGGTCCCGGGACAGGGTCAGCTTTCTTT.

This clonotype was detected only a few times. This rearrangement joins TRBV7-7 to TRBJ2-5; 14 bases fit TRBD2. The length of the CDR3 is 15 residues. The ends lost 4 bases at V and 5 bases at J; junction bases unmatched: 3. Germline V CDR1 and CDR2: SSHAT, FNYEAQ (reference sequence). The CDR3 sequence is CASSSGLAGDETQYF. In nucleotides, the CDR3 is TGTGCCAGCAGCTCGGGACTAGCGGGAGATGAGACCCAGTACTTC. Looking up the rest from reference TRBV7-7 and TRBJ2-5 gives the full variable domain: GAGVSQSPRYKVTKRGQDVTLRCDPISSHATLYWYQQALGQGPEFLTYFNYEAQPDKSGLPSDRFSAERPEGSISTLTIQRTEQRDSAMYRCASSSGLAGDETQYFGPGTRLLVL.

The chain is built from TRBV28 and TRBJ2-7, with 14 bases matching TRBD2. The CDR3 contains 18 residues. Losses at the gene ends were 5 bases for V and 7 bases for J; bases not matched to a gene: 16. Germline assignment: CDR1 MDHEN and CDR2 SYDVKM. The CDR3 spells CASSPPSGTSGRKGEQYF. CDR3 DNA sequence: TGTGCCAGCAGTCCTCCATCTGGGACTAGCGGGAGAAAAGGGGAGCAGTACTTC.

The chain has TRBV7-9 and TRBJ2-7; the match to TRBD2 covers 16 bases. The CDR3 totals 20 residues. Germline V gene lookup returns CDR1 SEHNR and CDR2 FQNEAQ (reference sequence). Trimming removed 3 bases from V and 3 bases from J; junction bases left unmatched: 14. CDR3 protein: CASSFAFGTSGRAEFYEQYF. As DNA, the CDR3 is TGTGCCAGCAGCTTCGCCTTCGGGACTAGCGGGAGGGCCGAGTTCTACGAGCAGTACTTC. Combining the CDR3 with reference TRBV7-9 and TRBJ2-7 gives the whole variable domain DTGVSQNPRHKITKRGQNVTFRCDPISEHNRLYWYRQTLGQGPEFLTYFQNEAQLEKSRLLSDRFSAERPKGSFSTLEIQRTEQGDSAMYLCASSFAFGTSGRAEFYEQYFGPGTRLTVT.